The rows below give T cell receptor beta chains drawn from one sample of a study of T cells in Graves' hyperthyroidism and ophthalmopathy. TCRdb independently ran MiXCR on the multiplex PCR reads; one entry per CDR3 protein. The repertoire holds about 98,000 distinct CDR3 sequences, roughly 40% seen once, with approximately 10% in the top ten. Sequenced input: peripheral blood or thyroid tissue (not recorded which). The receptors shown here come from a woman aged 25 to 45 with Graves' hyperthyroidism. Each CDR3 is given without its conserved first and last residue. Fields, in order: V gene, CDR3 length, D gene, CDR3 protein. D genes are given only for firm matches.

v_call: TRBV7-2; cdr3_length: 13; d_call: TRBD1; cdr3_aa: ASSFDRARANVLT
v_call: TRBV24-1; cdr3_length: 12; d_call: NA; cdr3_aa: ATSETGPETPQY
v_call: TRBV7-9; cdr3_length: 10; d_call: NA; cdr3_aa: ASSRTGSEAF
v_call: TRBV5-5; cdr3_length: 15; d_call: NA; cdr3_aa: ASSPANLWEGRQTLF
v_call: TRBV9; cdr3_length: 12; d_call: NA; cdr3_aa: ASSANTGPDTQY
v_call: TRBV7-9; cdr3_length: 11; d_call: NA; cdr3_aa: ASSRDNRREQY
v_call: TRBV20-1; cdr3_length: 11; d_call: TRBD1; cdr3_aa: SATRQTGEVAF
v_call: TRBV28; cdr3_length: 9; d_call: NA; cdr3_aa: ASSLRNTIY
v_call: TRBV20-1; cdr3_length: 9; d_call: NA; cdr3_aa: SAIDNYGYT
v_call: TRBV6-1; cdr3_length: 12; d_call: NA; cdr3_aa: ASSEEGRVGGYT
v_call: TRBV6-6; cdr3_length: 15; d_call: TRBD1; cdr3_aa: ASSYSFGTDSNQPQH
v_call: TRBV7-9; cdr3_length: 13; d_call: TRBD2; cdr3_aa: ASRDPSGGTDTQY
v_call: TRBV12-3/TRBV12-4; cdr3_length: 10; d_call: NA; cdr3_aa: ASSAPWGELF
v_call: TRBV6-6; cdr3_length: 12; d_call: NA; cdr3_aa: AGSYSVRGDTIY
v_call: TRBV7-6; cdr3_length: 11; d_call: TRBD1; cdr3_aa: ASSRTGGETQY
v_call: TRBV7-9; cdr3_length: 14; d_call: TRBD2; cdr3_aa: ASSPTSGFNTGELF
v_call: TRBV4-1; cdr3_length: 15; d_call: TRBD1; cdr3_aa: ASSQQDRGRFDTEAF
v_call: TRBV7-6; cdr3_length: 14; d_call: TRBD2; cdr3_aa: ASSLYSGREEYEQY
v_call: TRBV7-8; cdr3_length: 13; d_call: TRBD2; cdr3_aa: ASSLGSSGTYEQY
v_call: TRBV7-9; cdr3_length: 13; d_call: NA; cdr3_aa: ASSLTGRDTDTQY
v_call: TRBV3-1; cdr3_length: 11; d_call: TRBD2; cdr3_aa: ASSQDLRGLVN
v_call: TRBV7-3; cdr3_length: 12; d_call: NA; cdr3_aa: ASSPGSSSYEQY
v_call: TRBV20-1; cdr3_length: 12; d_call: TRBD1; cdr3_aa: SARDPGTGHEQY
v_call: TRBV7-8; cdr3_length: 13; d_call: NA; cdr3_aa: ASSTVGSYQETQY
v_call: TRBV7-2; cdr3_length: 13; d_call: NA; cdr3_aa: ASSFVWGTNTDAF
v_call: TRBV6-1; cdr3_length: 11; d_call: NA; cdr3_aa: ASSDVLTDTQY
v_call: TRBV2; cdr3_length: 11; d_call: NA; cdr3_aa: ASALGAGETQY
v_call: TRBV4-1; cdr3_length: 15; d_call: NA; cdr3_aa: ASSRLGQERGGVTQY
v_call: TRBV7-2; cdr3_length: 11; d_call: NA; cdr3_aa: ASSLAGLYEQY
v_call: TRBV23-1; cdr3_length: 18; d_call: NA; cdr3_aa: ASSLFFPVLAGPGVNVLT
v_call: TRBV9; cdr3_length: 16; d_call: TRBD2; cdr3_aa: ASSDGLAGVTSTDTQY
v_call: TRBV29-1; cdr3_length: 9; d_call: NA; cdr3_aa: SVVHTETQY
v_call: TRBV24-1; cdr3_length: 16; d_call: NA; cdr3_aa: ATSALPARPVANYGYT
v_call: TRBV7-6; cdr3_length: 15; d_call: TRBD2; cdr3_aa: ASSFAGPSGRRETQY
v_call: TRBV12-3/TRBV12-4; cdr3_length: 13; d_call: NA; cdr3_aa: ASSSDRNPLNEQY
v_call: TRBV10-3; cdr3_length: 10; d_call: NA; cdr3_aa: AIANRDYGYT
v_call: TRBV4-1; cdr3_length: 12; d_call: NA; cdr3_aa: ASSQEISNQPQH
v_call: TRBV24-1; cdr3_length: 17; d_call: TRBD1; cdr3_aa: ATSDWTGAAGTANEKLF
v_call: TRBV2; cdr3_length: 14; d_call: TRBD1; cdr3_aa: ASSLGTGGEGYGYT
v_call: TRBV27; cdr3_length: 11; d_call: TRBD1; cdr3_aa: ASSRTGRDTQY
v_call: TRBV20-1; cdr3_length: 10; d_call: NA; cdr3_aa: SASEGGETQY
v_call: TRBV7-3; cdr3_length: 11; d_call: NA; cdr3_aa: ASEEGVDQPQH
v_call: TRBV29-1; cdr3_length: 11; d_call: NA; cdr3_aa: SVEEWRNTEAF
v_call: TRBV5-1; cdr3_length: 11; d_call: NA; cdr3_aa: ASSFSENTEAF
v_call: TRBV5-1; cdr3_length: 11; d_call: NA; cdr3_aa: ASSLGGGTEAF
v_call: TRBV9; cdr3_length: 13; d_call: TRBD1; cdr3_aa: ASSPGTGVDTEAF
v_call: TRBV11-2; cdr3_length: 12; d_call: NA; cdr3_aa: ASSPQDYNSPLH